The rows below give T cell receptor beta chains drawn from one sample of a study of blood T cell repertoires in COVID-19. The protocol was immunoSEQ multiplex PCR, while the TCRdb copy is restricted to in-frame clones and leaves out a portion. Among about 130,000 clones listed, approximately 90% were seen once. The specimen sequenced was peripheral blood. Receptors were obtained from a man in his fifties with COVID-19, enrolled during active disease. Each CDR3 is given with its conserved first and last residue. Each record gives: CDR3 DNA, CDR3 protein, V gene, CDR3 length, D gene, clone size, J gene. D genes are given only for firm matches. Size is stated for part of the rows, as once, few or many counts, or as a class when the clone is expanded.

CDR3 DNA: TGTGCCAGCAGTTTAAATACCGGGGCAACTAATGAAAAACTGTTTTTT
CDR3 protein: CASSLNTGATNEKLFF
V gene: TRBV28
CDR3 length: 16
D gene: -
clone size: -
J gene: TRBJ1-4

CDR3 DNA: TGTGCCAGCAGCCAGAATCCTTCAGGGGGCACTAATGAAAAACTGTTTTTT
CDR3 protein: CASSQNPSGGTNEKLFF
V gene: TRBV3-1/TRBV3-2
CDR3 length: 17
D gene: TRBD1
clone size: -
J gene: TRBJ1-4

CDR3 DNA: TGTGCCAGCAGCTTTGGACTAGCGGAAGATACGCAGTATTTT
CDR3 protein: CASSFGLAEDTQYF
V gene: TRBV5-8
CDR3 length: 14
D gene: TRBD2
clone size: -
J gene: TRBJ2-3

CDR3 DNA: TGTGCCAGCAGTCCCTCAGCGGGAGGAGAAGAGACCCAGTACTTC
CDR3 protein: CASSPSAGGEETQYF
V gene: TRBV27
CDR3 length: 15
D gene: TRBD2
clone size: -
J gene: TRBJ2-5

CDR3 DNA: TGTGCCAGTAGTAGGCTAGCGGGAGGGCAATCCTACAATGAGCAGTTCTTC
CDR3 protein: CASSRLAGGQSYNEQFF
V gene: TRBV19
CDR3 length: 17
D gene: TRBD2
clone size: -
J gene: TRBJ2-1

CDR3 DNA: TGTGCCAGCAGCCGGGACTATTCACAAGAGACCCAGTACTTC
CDR3 protein: CASSRDYSQETQYF
V gene: TRBV3-1/TRBV3-2
CDR3 length: 14
D gene: TRBD2
clone size: -
J gene: TRBJ2-5

CDR3 DNA: TGTGCCAGTAAAGGGACAGGGGGCGAAAATCAGCCCCAGCATTTT
CDR3 protein: CASKGTGGENQPQHF
V gene: TRBV2
CDR3 length: 15
D gene: TRBD1
clone size: -
J gene: TRBJ1-5

CDR3 DNA: TGCAGCGTTGACAGGGTAGAAGATACGCAGTATTTT
CDR3 protein: CSVDRVEDTQYF
V gene: TRBV29-1
CDR3 length: 12
D gene: -
clone size: -
J gene: TRBJ2-3

CDR3 DNA: TGTGCCAGCAGCCTTAGAACTACAGGGAACACTGAAGCTTTCTTT
CDR3 protein: CASSLRTTGNTEAFF
V gene: TRBV11-2
CDR3 length: 15
D gene: -
clone size: -
J gene: TRBJ1-1

CDR3 DNA: TGTGCCAGCAGTTACGAGTCTAGCGAGGAGTACGAGCAGTACTTC
CDR3 protein: CASSYESSEEYEQYF
V gene: TRBV6-5
CDR3 length: 15
D gene: -
clone size: -
J gene: TRBJ2-7

CDR3 DNA: TGTGCCAGCAGCTTAAGGCCAGACACTGAAGCTTTCTTT
CDR3 protein: CASSLRPDTEAFF
V gene: TRBV7-3
CDR3 length: 13
D gene: -
clone size: -
J gene: TRBJ1-1

CDR3 DNA: TGTGCCAGCAGCACAGGGGCGGGGGAGACCCAGTACTTC
CDR3 protein: CASSTGAGETQYF
V gene: TRBV5-4
CDR3 length: 13
D gene: -
clone size: -
J gene: TRBJ2-5

CDR3 DNA: TGTGCCAGCAGCTTAGTGGGGAGCCCAGGGGAACTGTTTTTT
CDR3 protein: CASSLVGSPGELFF
V gene: TRBV7-2
CDR3 length: 14
D gene: -
clone size: -
J gene: TRBJ1-4

CDR3 DNA: TGTGCCAGCAGCCGGCAGAGCGAGGGTGAGCAGTTCTTC
CDR3 protein: CASSRQSEGEQFF
V gene: TRBV14
CDR3 length: 13
D gene: -
clone size: once
J gene: TRBJ2-1

CDR3 DNA: TGTGCCAGCAGCCCCAGGGACAGTTTTTCCGAACTGTTTTTT
CDR3 protein: CASSPRDSFSELFF
V gene: TRBV5-5
CDR3 length: 14
D gene: TRBD1
clone size: -
J gene: TRBJ1-4

CDR3 DNA: TGCGCCAGCAGCGGGGACAGGAGATACTACGAGCAGTACTTC
CDR3 protein: CASSGDRRYYEQYF
V gene: TRBV5-1
CDR3 length: 14
D gene: TRBD1
clone size: few
J gene: TRBJ2-7

CDR3 DNA: TGTGCCTGGAGTGTATCGGGGTCCCCTGGGGCCAACGTCCTGACTTTC
CDR3 protein: CAWSVSGSPGANVLTF
V gene: TRBV30
CDR3 length: 16
D gene: -
clone size: -
J gene: TRBJ2-6

CDR3 DNA: TGTGCCAGCAGTAAAACAGGGCAACTTGAAGCTTTCTTT
CDR3 protein: CASSKTGQLEAFF
V gene: TRBV12-3/TRBV12-4
CDR3 length: 13
D gene: -
clone size: -
J gene: TRBJ1-1

CDR3 DNA: TGTGCCAGCAGTGAACAGGTCTCTGAAGCTTTCTTT
CDR3 protein: CASSEQVSEAFF
V gene: TRBV2
CDR3 length: 12
D gene: -
clone size: -
J gene: TRBJ1-1

CDR3 DNA: TGTGCCAGCAGTTTACGTAATGACGGGGGGTCGCAGTACTTC
CDR3 protein: CASSLRNDGGSQYF
V gene: TRBV7-9
CDR3 length: 14
D gene: TRBD2
clone size: -
J gene: TRBJ2-7

CDR3 DNA: TGTGCCAGCACACGGTACACTGAAGCTTTCTTT
CDR3 protein: CASTRYTEAFF
V gene: TRBV6-5
CDR3 length: 11
D gene: -
clone size: -
J gene: TRBJ1-1

CDR3 DNA: TGTGCCAGCAGCTTAGTGGGAGGGCCTGTTGGGGATGAGCAGTTCTTC
CDR3 protein: CASSLVGGPVGDEQFF
V gene: TRBV7-2
CDR3 length: 16
D gene: TRBD2
clone size: -
J gene: TRBJ2-1

CDR3 DNA: TGTGCCAGCAGTTTTTCCGTTGGGACTAGCCGTACAGATACGCAGTATTTT
CDR3 protein: CASSFSVGTSRTDTQYF
V gene: TRBV27
CDR3 length: 17
D gene: TRBD2
clone size: -
J gene: TRBJ2-3

CDR3 DNA: TGCGCCAGCAGCCAAGCGGAGGGTGAAGCTTTCTTT
CDR3 protein: CASSQAEGEAFF
V gene: TRBV4-1
CDR3 length: 12
D gene: -
clone size: once
J gene: TRBJ1-1

CDR3 DNA: TGCGCCAGCAGCCTCGGACAGGGTGCCTCCAACTACGAGCAGTACTTC
CDR3 protein: CASSLGQGASNYEQYF
V gene: TRBV4-1
CDR3 length: 16
D gene: TRBD1
clone size: -
J gene: TRBJ2-7

CDR3 DNA: TGTGCCAGCAGTGCCCAGCGGGGGGGGCGATCGGATGGCTACACCTTC
CDR3 protein: CASSAQRGGRSDGYTF
V gene: TRBV6-1
CDR3 length: 16
D gene: -
clone size: -
J gene: TRBJ1-2

CDR3 DNA: TGTGCCAGCAGCGTAGACCTACGGGGTAGCTCCTACAATGAGCAGTTCTTC
CDR3 protein: CASSVDLRGSSYNEQFF
V gene: TRBV9
CDR3 length: 17
D gene: -
clone size: -
J gene: TRBJ2-1

CDR3 DNA: TGTGCCAGCAGTCCCAGGGCGCTAGCGGGAGGAACAGATACGCAGTATTTT
CDR3 protein: CASSPRALAGGTDTQYF
V gene: TRBV7-9
CDR3 length: 17
D gene: TRBD2
clone size: -
J gene: TRBJ2-3

CDR3 DNA: TGTGCCAGCAGTGAAAGACTAGCGGGACCTGATGAGCAGTTCTTC
CDR3 protein: CASSERLAGPDEQFF
V gene: TRBV6-1
CDR3 length: 15
D gene: TRBD2
clone size: -
J gene: TRBJ2-1

CDR3 DNA: TGTGCCAGCTCACTCGGACAGGGCGACTTGGAAGCTTTCTTT
CDR3 protein: CASSLGQGDLEAFF
V gene: TRBV18
CDR3 length: 14
D gene: TRBD1
clone size: once
J gene: TRBJ1-1

CDR3 DNA: TGTGCCACCTCCCTGGGGCTAGCGGCGAACGGTGAGCAGTTCTTC
CDR3 protein: CATSLGLAANGEQFF
V gene: TRBV15
CDR3 length: 15
D gene: TRBD2
clone size: once
J gene: TRBJ2-1

CDR3 DNA: TGTGCCAGCAGCTTAGATAGCGGACCCTACAATGAGCAGTTCTTC
CDR3 protein: CASSLDSGPYNEQFF
V gene: TRBV11-2
CDR3 length: 15
D gene: -
clone size: -
J gene: TRBJ2-1

CDR3 DNA: TGTGCCAGCAGCACCTACAGGGGGCGGGGGGAGACCCAGTACTTC
CDR3 protein: CASSTYRGRGETQYF
V gene: TRBV11-2
CDR3 length: 15
D gene: TRBD1
clone size: -
J gene: TRBJ2-5

CDR3 DNA: TGTGCCAGCAGTCCAACGACAGGTTCCTATTCACCCCTCCACTTT
CDR3 protein: CASSPTTGSYSPLHF
V gene: TRBV25-1
CDR3 length: 15
D gene: -
clone size: -
J gene: TRBJ1-6

CDR3 DNA: TGTGCCAGCAGCTTTGAAATAACAGGGTATCAGCCCCAGCATTTT
CDR3 protein: CASSFEITGYQPQHF
V gene: TRBV12-1
CDR3 length: 15
D gene: -
clone size: once
J gene: TRBJ1-5

CDR3 DNA: TGTGCCAGCAGTACAGGGTACCCTGAAGCTTTCTTT
CDR3 protein: CASSTGYPEAFF
V gene: TRBV2
CDR3 length: 12
D gene: -
clone size: few
J gene: TRBJ1-1

CDR3 DNA: TGTGCCAGCAGTGTCCTAGCGGGAGTCTCAGATACGCAGTATTTT
CDR3 protein: CASSVLAGVSDTQYF
V gene: TRBV6-4
CDR3 length: 15
D gene: TRBD2
clone size: once
J gene: TRBJ2-3

CDR3 DNA: TGTGCCAGCAGCCAAGGCAGGGGGGACCATGGCTACACCTTC
CDR3 protein: CASSQGRGDHGYTF
V gene: TRBV3-1/TRBV3-2
CDR3 length: 14
D gene: TRBD1
clone size: -
J gene: TRBJ1-2

CDR3 DNA: TGTGCCTGGATCTCGACATGGAACACTGAAGCTTTCTTT
CDR3 protein: CAWISTWNTEAFF
V gene: TRBV30
CDR3 length: 13
D gene: -
clone size: few
J gene: TRBJ1-1

CDR3 DNA: TGTGCCAGCAGCTCCACGGGGGGGAACTCCTACAATGAGCAGTTCTTC
CDR3 protein: CASSSTGGNSYNEQFF
V gene: TRBV9
CDR3 length: 16
D gene: TRBD2
clone size: -
J gene: TRBJ2-1

CDR3 DNA: TGCGCCAGCAGCAGGACTAGCGGGAGCGGGGAGACCCAGTACTTC
CDR3 protein: CASSRTSGSGETQYF
V gene: TRBV5-1
CDR3 length: 15
D gene: TRBD2
clone size: once
J gene: TRBJ2-5

CDR3 DNA: TGCAGCGTTCGAGGACAGGTCTACGAGCAGTACTTC
CDR3 protein: CSVRGQVYEQYF
V gene: TRBV29-1
CDR3 length: 12
D gene: TRBD1
clone size: -
J gene: TRBJ2-7

CDR3 DNA: TGTGCCAGCAGCTTGAGAGGGAACCTCTATGGCTACACCTTC
CDR3 protein: CASSLRGNLYGYTF
V gene: TRBV5-4
CDR3 length: 14
D gene: -
clone size: -
J gene: TRBJ1-2

CDR3 DNA: TGTGCCAGTAGTATCGGGGGACGAGAGACCCAGTACTTC
CDR3 protein: CASSIGGRETQYF
V gene: TRBV19
CDR3 length: 13
D gene: -
clone size: few
J gene: TRBJ2-5

CDR3 DNA: TGTGCCAGCAGCCCAATCCTTCTAGCGGGAGGGAGGCATGAGCAGTTCTTC
CDR3 protein: CASSPILLAGGRHEQFF
V gene: TRBV9
CDR3 length: 17
D gene: TRBD2
clone size: -
J gene: TRBJ2-1

CDR3 DNA: TGTGCCAGCAGGCCCGATCTAGCCATCGGGACCCAGTACTTC
CDR3 protein: CASRPDLAIGTQYF
V gene: TRBV6-5
CDR3 length: 14
D gene: -
clone size: -
J gene: TRBJ2-5

CDR3 DNA: TGTGCCAGCAGCCCCATCCATGAGCAGTTCTTC
CDR3 protein: CASSPIHEQFF
V gene: TRBV7-2
CDR3 length: 11
D gene: -
clone size: few
J gene: TRBJ2-1

CDR3 DNA: TGTGCCAGCAGTTTAAGCGGGAGTCGGAATGAGCAGTTCTTC
CDR3 protein: CASSLSGSRNEQFF
V gene: TRBV25-1
CDR3 length: 14
D gene: TRBD2
clone size: -
J gene: TRBJ2-1

CDR3 DNA: TGTGCCAGCAGCGGCCTTGGACAGGGCGGCGAGCAGTACTTC
CDR3 protein: CASSGLGQGGEQYF
V gene: TRBV2
CDR3 length: 14
D gene: TRBD1
clone size: few
J gene: TRBJ2-7

CDR3 DNA: TGCGCCAGCAGCTTGGATGAGGCCAAAAACATTCAGTACTTC
CDR3 protein: CASSLDEAKNIQYF
V gene: TRBV5-1
CDR3 length: 14
D gene: -
clone size: -
J gene: TRBJ2-4

CDR3 DNA: TGTGCCAGCAGCTTAGAACAGATCTACGAGCAGTACTTC
CDR3 protein: CASSLEQIYEQYF
V gene: TRBV11-2
CDR3 length: 13
D gene: -
clone size: -
J gene: TRBJ2-7

CDR3 DNA: TGCGCCAGCAGCTTGGCCCCACTAGCGGGAGACACCGGGGAGCTGTTTTTT
CDR3 protein: CASSLAPLAGDTGELFF
V gene: TRBV5-1
CDR3 length: 17
D gene: TRBD2
clone size: -
J gene: TRBJ2-2

CDR3 DNA: TGTGCCAGCAGCTTGCAGCGGGGCACAGATACGCAGTATTTT
CDR3 protein: CASSLQRGTDTQYF
V gene: TRBV7-2
CDR3 length: 14
D gene: -
clone size: -
J gene: TRBJ2-3

CDR3 DNA: TGTGCCAGCAGCTTAGGACTAGCGGGAGTCTACGAGCAGTACTTC
CDR3 protein: CASSLGLAGVYEQYF
V gene: TRBV7-2
CDR3 length: 15
D gene: TRBD2
clone size: -
J gene: TRBJ2-7

CDR3 DNA: TGTGCCAGCAGCACCGGAGGCCTAGCGGGAAACTACGAGCAGTACTTC
CDR3 protein: CASSTGGLAGNYEQYF
V gene: TRBV5-4
CDR3 length: 16
D gene: TRBD2
clone size: -
J gene: TRBJ2-7

CDR3 DNA: TGTGCCAGTAGTATCGGGGGACAGCCTCCAGGGCAGCCCCAGCATTTT
CDR3 protein: CASSIGGQPPGQPQHF
V gene: TRBV19
CDR3 length: 16
D gene: TRBD1
clone size: -
J gene: TRBJ1-5

CDR3 DNA: TGTGCCAGCAGTTCCCTAGCGGGCCTCTACGAGCAGTACTTC
CDR3 protein: CASSSLAGLYEQYF
V gene: TRBV11-2
CDR3 length: 14
D gene: TRBD2
clone size: -
J gene: TRBJ2-7

CDR3 DNA: TGTGCCACCAGCAGAGAAGAGGGCGGGAGCACAGATACGCAGTATTTT
CDR3 protein: CATSREEGGSTDTQYF
V gene: TRBV15
CDR3 length: 16
D gene: -
clone size: -
J gene: TRBJ2-3

CDR3 DNA: TGTGCCATCAGTGTTAACCAAGAGACCCAGTACTTC
CDR3 protein: CAISVNQETQYF
V gene: TRBV10-3
CDR3 length: 12
D gene: -
clone size: few
J gene: TRBJ2-5